This entry lists 16 T cell receptor beta chains sequenced from one sample in a study of T cell repertoires in ileal Crohn's disease. Here immunoSEQ multiplex PCR was the method, and the copy in TCRdb shows in-frame clones only, minus some. The data contain approximately 16,000 clones, under 95% of them singletons. Time point meaning: inflamed ileum from the surgical specimen. Sequenced sample: ileal tissue. The receptors were sampled from an adult with Crohn's disease.

The chain joins TRBV4-1 to TRBJ1-3, with a tentative D call TRBD1 (5 bases). Germline CDR1 MGHRA, CDR2 YSYEKL. V lost 0 bases and J 0 bases, leaving 15 bases between the germline ends. The CDR3 extends over 18 amino acids. CDR3 sequence: CASSQEMVRASSGNTIYF. In nucleotides, the CDR3 is TGCGCCAGCAGCCAAGAGATGGTCAGGGCTAGCTCTGGAAACACCATATATTTT.

The chain links TRBV27 to TRBJ1-6; D unresolved. This CDR3 has 14 residues. CDR1 and CDR2 (germline): MNHEY, SMNVEV (reference sequence). V gave up 6 bases and J gave up 10 bases, with 16 bases separating them. The CDR3: CASSLDPSGSPLHF. Here the CDR3 DNA reads TGTGCCAGCAGCCTGGACCCTAGTGGATCACCCCTCCACTTT.

J is TRBJ1-5 and V is TRBV2; TRBD1 agrees at 7 bases. The trim removed 5 bases at V and 2 bases at J, leaving 6 bases unmatched. The length of the CDR3 is 15 residues. The germline gives CDR1 SNHLY, CDR2 FYNNEI. CDR3 sequence reads: CASSLTGFGNQPQHF. The CDR3 DNA reads as TGTGCCAGCAGTCTGACAGGGTTTGGCAATCAGCCCCAGCATTTT.

The chain employs TRBV6-1 and TRBJ1-5; D unclear. The CDR3 has 13 amino acids. V shed 4 bases and J shed 7 bases, with 11 bases lying between them. Germline V CDR1 and CDR2: MNHNS, SASEGT. CDR3 sequence (DNA): TGTGCCAGCAGTGTCGGAGGATTCCAGCCCCAGCATTTT. It yields the protein CASSVGGFQPQHF.

This clone was counted only a few times. The chain has TRBV7-6 and TRBJ1-6; D perhaps matches TRBD1 (6 bases). The germline V gene encodes CDR1 SGHVS and CDR2 FNYEAQ. Trimming cost V 0 bases and J 7 bases, with 7 bases left between them. The CDR3 sequence is 14 residues long. The CDR3 reads CASSLAQGNSPLHF. CDR3 DNA: TGTGCCAGCAGCTTAGCACAGGGAAATTCACCCCTCCACTTT.

The rearrangement joins TRBV20-1 to TRBJ2-3, with D possibly matching TRBD2 (6 bases). In germline, CDR1 is DFQATT, CDR2 SNEGSKA (reference sequence). The V and J ends lost 6 bases and 6 bases respectively, with 10 bases between them. The CDR3 is 11 amino acids. This chain's CDR3 is CSAEGLDTQYF. As DNA, the CDR3 is TGCAGTGCGGAGGGACTTGATACGCAGTATTTT.

There are a few counts of this clone. The V call is TRBV28, the J call TRBJ2-3; weak D call: TRBD1 (5 bases). Germline V CDR1 and CDR2: MDHEN, SYDVKM. V lost 7 bases, J lost 5 bases, and 13 bases lay in between. The CDR3 covers 13 residues. The CDR3: CASITTAKDTQYF. The CDR3 DNA follows: TGTGCCAGCATAACGACAGCCAAAGATACGCAGTATTTT.

The rearrangement links TRBV9 to TRBJ2-2; 11 bases map to TRBD1. Losses at the gene ends were 0 bases for V and 5 bases for J; bases not matched to a gene: 9. CDR3 length equals 18 residues. Germline V CDR1 and CDR2: SGDLS, YYNGEE. CDR3 DNA sequence: TGTGCCAGCAGCGTAGGTATAGGACAGGGGGCGCCTACCGGGGAGCTGTTTTTT. This codes for CASSVGIGQGAPTGELFF.

The chain carries TRBV11-2 and TRBJ2-7; the match to TRBD1 covers 7 bases. The CDR3 runs to 11 residues. From germline, CDR1 is SGHAT and CDR2 FQNNGV. V shed 7 bases, J shed 6 bases, and the junction held 3 bases outside the gene matches. CDR3 amino acids: CASKDRVEQYF. Here the CDR3 DNA reads TGTGCCAGCAAAGACAGGGTCGAGCAGTACTTC.

V and J are TRBV5-4 and TRBJ1-2, with 10 bases aligning to TRBD1. Per the germline V gene, CDR1 is SGHNT and CDR2 is YYREEE (reference sequence). Trimming took 0 bases from V and 4 from J; bases not matched to a gene: 9. This CDR3 comprises 17 residues. The CDR3 here is CASSLGQKRDRGYGYTF. The CDR3 DNA is TGTGCCAGCAGCTTGGGACAGAAAAGGGACAGGGGCTATGGCTACACCTTC.

The rearrangement joins TRBV7-7 to TRBJ2-2; TRBD1 aligns across 10 bases. Germline CDR1 is SSHAT and CDR2 is FNYEAQ (reference sequence). The CDR3 runs 14 residues. This CDR3 reads CASGWDRGTGELFF. DNA of the CDR3: TGTGCTAGCGGATGGGACAGGGGTACCGGGGAGCTGTTTTTT.

The V and J genes are TRBV6-5 and TRBJ2-3; a possible D gene is TRBD2 (7 bases). Germline V gene sequence: CDR1 MNHEY, CDR2 SVGAGI. This CDR3 contains 13 residues. V lost 7 bases, J lost 4 bases, and 12 bases lay in between. CDR3 in DNA: TGTGCCAGCAAAAGGGGGGGGCCAGATACGCAGTATTTT. This encodes CASKRGGPDTQYF.

The gene calls are TRBV29-1 and TRBJ2-3, with 8 bases that match TRBD2. The CDR3 consists of 15 residues. With V trimmed by 7 bases and J by 2 bases, 11 bases remained unmatched. Germline values: CDR1 SQVTM, CDR2 ANQGSEA. Here the CDR3 DNA reads TGCAGCGCCGGGGGGGGGATCGTGGACACAGATACGCAGTATTTT. This gives the protein CSAGGGIVDTDTQYF.

The chain uses TRBV2 and TRBJ2-5; 11 nucleotides line up with TRBD2. The CDR3 has 14 amino acids. Trimming at V came to 7 bases and at J to 5 bases, leaving 6 bases not matched to a gene. From germline, CDR1 is SNHLY and CDR2 FYNNEI. The CDR3 DNA sequence: TGTGCCAGCATAGCGGGGGGGCCGCGGGAGACCCAGTACTTC. As protein: CASIAGGPRETQYF.

The CDR3 loop is CASSESAGGTQYF. DNA of the CDR3: TGTGCCAGCAGCGAGAGCGCTGGAGGGACCCAGTACTTC. V and J are TRBV9 and TRBJ2-5; a weak D match, TRBD2 (5 bases). The V and J ends lost 3 bases and 7 bases respectively, with 13 bases between them. This CDR3 is 13 amino acids long. The germline V gene encodes CDR1 SGDLS and CDR2 YYNGEE.

This clone was recorded only once. This chain connects TRBV5-1 to TRBJ2-1; perhaps TRBD2 as D (6 bases). Germline assignment: CDR1 SGHRS and CDR2 YFSETQ. Trimming cost V 1 base and J 7 bases, with 6 bases left between them. CDR3 size: 12 residues. The CDR3 here is CASSLRENEQFF. Written as DNA, the CDR3 is TGCGCCAGCAGCTTGCGGGAGAATGAGCAGTTCTTC.